A single sample gave rise to the 11 T cell receptor beta chains below, sequenced in a study of blood T cell repertoires in COVID-19. Measured with immunoSEQ multiplex PCR; TCRdb has only the in-frame clones, and not every one. The sample consists of 55,000 to 90,000 clones, about 91% of them appearing once. The material sequenced was peripheral blood. These receptors all stem from a human donor with active COVID-19. The donor label of this sample is uncertain.

This clone was counted a single time. This chain joins TRBV28 and TRBJ1-1; 7 bases are shared with TRBD1. The CDR3 is made up of 15 amino acids. Germline CDR1 reads MDHEN; CDR2 reads SYDVKM. With 5 bases clipped from V and 4 bases from J, the junction kept 10 bases outside the gene matches. CDR3 sequence: CASSQYRGGSTEAFF. In DNA form, the CDR3 reads TGTGCCAGCAGTCAATACAGGGGTGGGAGCACTGAAGCTTTCTTT.

The rearrangement uses TRBV2 and TRBJ1-4; D not certain. Germline lookup yields CDR1 SNHLY and CDR2 FYNNEI. The CDR3 is 14 residues long. V lost 3 bases, J lost 5 bases, and 10 bases lay in between. The CDR3 DNA follows: TGTGCCAGCAGTGACCGGTCAGGCAATGAAAAACTGTTTTTT. Amino acid sequence: CASSDRSGNEKLFF.

This clone was observed a single time. J is TRBJ1-4 and V is TRBV28; no reliable D call. The germline gives CDR1 MDHEN, CDR2 SYDVKM. Trimming removed 7 bases from V and 3 bases from J, with 12 bases in between. This CDR3 has 14 residues. For the CDR3, the DNA is TGTGCCAGCAATCAAGGTCGGGCTAATGAAAAACTGTTTTTT. Translation: CASNQGRANEKLFF.

The chain is built from TRBV12-3 or TRBV12-4 and TRBJ2-1; D perhaps matches TRBD1 (5 bases). The V gene lost 6 bases and the J gene lost 9 bases, with 12 bases spanning the gap. The CDR3 sequence is 12 residues long. DNA for the CDR3: TGTGCCAGCAGCTCAGGGTTCTTTGAGCAGTTCTTC. The encoded protein is CASSSGFFEQFF.

The chain carries TRBV12-3 or TRBV12-4 and TRBJ2-1; no clear D. V was shortened by 6 bases and J by 5 bases, with 11 bases between the two germline ends. The CDR3 has 13 residues. The CDR3 reads CASRPYANNEQFF. CDR3 nucleotides: TGTGCCAGCAGACCCTATGCGAACAATGAGCAGTTCTTC.

There are a few counts of this clone. The gene calls are TRBV10-1 and TRBJ2-7, with 8 bases lining up with TRBD2. This CDR3 has 14 amino acids. Germline-derived CDR1 and CDR2 are WNHNN and SYGVQD (reference sequence). Trimming removed 2 bases from V and 0 bases from J; junction bases left unmatched: 0. The CDR3 sequence is CASSEAGGSYEQYF. The CDR3 bases are TGCGCCAGCAGTGAGGCGGGAGGCTCCTACGAGCAGTACTTC.

This clone was found once. The chain employs TRBV7-9 and TRBJ2-3, with D possibly being TRBD1 (5 bases). The CDR3 covers 13 residues. The germline V gene encodes CDR1 SEHNR and CDR2 FQNEAQ (reference sequence). V was pared by 4 bases and J by 3 bases, with 8 bases between. CDR3 DNA sequence: TGTGCCAGCAGCTCGGCAGGGACAGATACGCAGTATTTT. Translated: CASSSAGTDTQYF.

V usage is TRBV11-3 and J usage is TRBJ2-3; 12 positions agree with TRBD2. This CDR3 comprises 17 residues. V lost 3 bases and J lost 1; bases outside the gene matches: 5. CDR1 and CDR2 from the germline V gene are SGHNT and YENEEA. CDR3 bases: TGTGCCAGCAGCTTCCGGACTAGCGGGAAGGGCACAGATACGCAGTATTTT. Protein sequence: CASSFRTSGKGTDTQYF. Variable domain in full (rest from reference TRBV11-3 and TRBJ2-3): EAGVVQSPRYKIIEKKQPVAFWCNPISGHNTLYWYLQNLGQGPELLIRYENEEAVDDSQLPKDRFSAERLKGVDSTLKIQPAELGDSAVYLCASSFRTSGKGTDTQYFGPGTRLTVL.

The genes are TRBV20-1 and TRBJ1-2; D is uncertain. Germline CDR1 and CDR2: DFQATT and SNEGSKA (reference sequence). The CDR3 runs to 11 residues. V gave up 5 bases and J gave up 8 bases, with 12 bases separating them. The CDR3 sequence: CSARKPEGYTF. The CDR3 bases are TGCAGTGCTCGAAAACCCGAGGGCTACACCTTC.

V is TRBV11-2 and J is TRBJ2-7, with a tentative D call TRBD1 (5 bases). The V end lost 4 bases, the J end lost 4 bases, and 17 bases lay between the germline ends. CDR3 length: 15 amino acids. In germline, CDR1 is SGHAT, CDR2 FQNNGV. The DNA of the CDR3 is TGTGCCAGCAGCTCTACCGTGGCAGGGCGGTACGAGCAGTACTTC. This gives the protein CASSSTVAGRYEQYF.

The chain is built from TRBV18 and TRBJ2-7; 7 nucleotides line up with TRBD1. Germline V gene lookup returns CDR1 KGHSH and CDR2 LQKENI. The CDR3 loop spans 13 amino acids. V dropped 2 bases and J dropped 5; count of bases not matched to a gene: 3. CDR3 DNA: TGTGCCAGCTCACCAGGGGGACAGAACGAGCAGTACTTC. This encodes CASSPGGQNEQYF.